Reported below is one TCR beta chain. The antigen remains unidentified. The sample originates from a study of identical twins. Overall study findings and caveats: Cord blood's abundant beta clonotypes had fewer insertions, unlike memory repertoires. For out-of-frame beta sequences, excess twin sharing was weaker. There was more out-of-frame TCR alpha sharing in monozygotic twins than models estimated. A partial confounding effect on zero-insertion analyses could come from invariant MAIT and iNKT cells.

Via MiXCR, TCRdb re-called the 5' RACE reads, giving one row per CDR3 protein. The sample has around 1.7 million distinct CDR3 sequences; roughly 35% are singletons. Between the trimmed V and J ends, which lost 0 bases and 5 bases, there was a span of 11 bases. The CDR3 is 16 amino acids. Germline V gene sequence: CDR1 ENHRY, CDR2 SYGVKD. The clonotype originates from a newborn girl in good health. Input material: cord blood. The V call is TRBV10-3, the J call TRBJ1-6; D unresolved. The CDR3 sequence is CAISESGLKDNSPLHF. CDR3 DNA sequence: TGTGCCATCAGTGAGTCAGGGCTCAAGGATAATTCACCCCTCCACTTT.